This T cell receptor (beta chain) emerged from a study of blood T cell repertoires in COVID-19. Looking at the study overall: Researchers got acute and convalescent COVID-19 samples from the United States, Italy and Spain. T cells, B-cell-depleted T cells, or PBMCs supplied cDNA or gDNA.

Trimming stripped 3 bases from V and 7 bases from J, with 7 bases between. Germline assignment: CDR1 MNHNS and CDR2 SASEGT. The CDR3 is made up of 13 amino acids. Seattle enrolled patients during active infection and tracked them longitudinally. The method was immunoSEQ multiplex PCR; TCRdb's version includes in-frame clones alone and lacks a portion of them. The table records about 480,000 clones, about 88% of them present only once. This clone appeared a few times. The chain recombines TRBV6-1 with TRBJ1-6; D ambiguous. This clonotype was sampled from a man younger than 35 with COVID-19, enrolled during active disease. Sequenced: peripheral blood. The CDR3 nucleotides read TGTGCCAGCAGTGATGCGGGGAATTCACCCCTCCACTTT. Protein sequence: CASSDAGNSPLHF.